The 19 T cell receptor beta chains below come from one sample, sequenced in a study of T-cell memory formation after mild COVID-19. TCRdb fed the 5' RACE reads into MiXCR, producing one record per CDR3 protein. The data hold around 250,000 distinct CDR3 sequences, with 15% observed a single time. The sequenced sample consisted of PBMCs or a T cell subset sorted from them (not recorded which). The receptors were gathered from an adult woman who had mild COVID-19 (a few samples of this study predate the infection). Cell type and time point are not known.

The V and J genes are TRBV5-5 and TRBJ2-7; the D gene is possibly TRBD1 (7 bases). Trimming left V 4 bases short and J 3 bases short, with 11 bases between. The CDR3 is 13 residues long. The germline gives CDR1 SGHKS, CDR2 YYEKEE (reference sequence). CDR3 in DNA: TGTGCCAGCAGCGTCCAGGGGGGCTACGAGCAGTACTTC. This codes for CASSVQGGYEQYF.

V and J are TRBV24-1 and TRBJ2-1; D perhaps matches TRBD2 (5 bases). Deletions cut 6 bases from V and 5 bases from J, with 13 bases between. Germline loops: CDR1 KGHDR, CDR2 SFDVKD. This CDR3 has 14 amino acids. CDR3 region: CATSRLAVDNEQFF. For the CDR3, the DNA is TGTGCCACCAGTCGTCTAGCCGTCGACAATGAGCAGTTCTTC.

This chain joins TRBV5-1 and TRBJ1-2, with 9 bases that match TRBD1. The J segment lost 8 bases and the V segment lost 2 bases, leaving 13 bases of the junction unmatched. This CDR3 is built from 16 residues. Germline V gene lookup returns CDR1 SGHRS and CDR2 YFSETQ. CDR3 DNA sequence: TGCGCCAGCAGCTTCCTGGAATACGGGACAGGGAACGGCTACACCTTC. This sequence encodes CASSFLEYGTGNGYTF.

The CDR3 nucleotides read TGCGCCAGCAGCCAAGCGGGGGTGTCCGGTGGGCAGTACTTC. This translates into CASSQAGVSGGQYF. The chain recombines TRBV5-1 with TRBJ2-7, with TRBD2 matching over 8 bases. CDR3 length equals 14 residues. Germline assignment: CDR1 SGHRS and CDR2 YFSETQ. V shed 4 bases, J shed 9 bases, and the junction held 12 bases outside the gene matches.

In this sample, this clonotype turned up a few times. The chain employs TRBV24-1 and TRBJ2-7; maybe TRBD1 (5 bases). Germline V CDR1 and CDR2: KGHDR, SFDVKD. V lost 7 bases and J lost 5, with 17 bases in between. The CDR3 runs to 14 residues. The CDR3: CATSGHGGADEQYF. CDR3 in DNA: TGTGCCACCAGCGGCCATGGTGGGGCCGACGAGCAGTACTTC.

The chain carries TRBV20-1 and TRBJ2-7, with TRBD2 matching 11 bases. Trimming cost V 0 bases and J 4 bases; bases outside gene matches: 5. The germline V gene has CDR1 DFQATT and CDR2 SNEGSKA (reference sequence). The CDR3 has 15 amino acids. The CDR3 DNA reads TGCAGTGCTAGAGATGTTACTAGCGGGGGTTACGAGCAGTACTTC. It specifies CSARDVTSGGYEQYF.

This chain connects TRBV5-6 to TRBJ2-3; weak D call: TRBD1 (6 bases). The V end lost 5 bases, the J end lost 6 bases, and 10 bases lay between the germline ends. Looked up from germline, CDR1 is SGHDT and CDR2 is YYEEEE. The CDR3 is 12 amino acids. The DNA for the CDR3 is TGTGCCAGCAGTTGGACAGAGGATACGCAGTATTTT. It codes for CASSWTEDTQYF. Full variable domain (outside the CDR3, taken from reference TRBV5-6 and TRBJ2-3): DAGVTQSPTHLIKTRGQQVTLRCSPKSGHDTVSWYQQALGQGPQFIFQYYEEEERQRGNFPDRFSGHQFPNYSSELNVNALLLGDSALYLCASSWTEDTQYFGPGTRLTVL.

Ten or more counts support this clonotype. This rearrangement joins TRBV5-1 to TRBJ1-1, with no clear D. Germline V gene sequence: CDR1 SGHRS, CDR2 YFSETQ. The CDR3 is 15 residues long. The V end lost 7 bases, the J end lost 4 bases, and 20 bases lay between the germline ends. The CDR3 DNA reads TGCGCCAGCGCCCCCACAGCGGCCCCTGGCACTGAAGCTTTCTTT. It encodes CASAPTAAPGTEAFF.

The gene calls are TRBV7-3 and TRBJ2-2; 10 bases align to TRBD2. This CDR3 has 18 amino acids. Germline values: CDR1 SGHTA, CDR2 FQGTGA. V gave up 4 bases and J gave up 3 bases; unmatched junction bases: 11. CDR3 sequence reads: CASSYGRLAGDDTGELFF. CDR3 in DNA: TGTGCCAGCAGCTACGGAAGGCTAGCGGGAGACGACACCGGGGAGCTGTTTTTT.

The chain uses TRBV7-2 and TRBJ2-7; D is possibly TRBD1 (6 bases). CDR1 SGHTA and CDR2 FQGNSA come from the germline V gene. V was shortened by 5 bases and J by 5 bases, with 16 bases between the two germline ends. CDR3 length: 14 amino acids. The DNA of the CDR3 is TGTGCCAGCAGCGGGCAGGGGCATGTCGACGAGCAGTACTTC. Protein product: CASSGQGHVDEQYF.

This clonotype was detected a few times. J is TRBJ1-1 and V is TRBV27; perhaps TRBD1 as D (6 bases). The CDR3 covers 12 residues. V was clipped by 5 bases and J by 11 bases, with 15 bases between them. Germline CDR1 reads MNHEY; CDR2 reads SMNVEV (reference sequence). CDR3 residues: CASSGGGRNAFF. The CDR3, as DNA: TGTGCCAGCAGTGGCGGGGGGCGAAATGCTTTCTTT.

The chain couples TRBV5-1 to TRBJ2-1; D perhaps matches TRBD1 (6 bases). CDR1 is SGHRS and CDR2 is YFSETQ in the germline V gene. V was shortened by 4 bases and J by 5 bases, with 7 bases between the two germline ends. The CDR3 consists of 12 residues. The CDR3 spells CASSEGDNEQFF. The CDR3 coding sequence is TGCGCCAGCAGCGAGGGGGACAATGAGCAGTTCTTC.

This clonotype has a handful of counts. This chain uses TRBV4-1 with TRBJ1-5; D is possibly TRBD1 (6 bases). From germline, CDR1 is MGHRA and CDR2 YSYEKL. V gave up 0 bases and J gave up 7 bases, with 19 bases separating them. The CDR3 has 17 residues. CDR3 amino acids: CASSQDAGGPIGQPQHF. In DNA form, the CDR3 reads TGCGCCAGCAGCCAAGATGCCGGGGGCCCAATCGGCCAGCCCCAGCATTTT.

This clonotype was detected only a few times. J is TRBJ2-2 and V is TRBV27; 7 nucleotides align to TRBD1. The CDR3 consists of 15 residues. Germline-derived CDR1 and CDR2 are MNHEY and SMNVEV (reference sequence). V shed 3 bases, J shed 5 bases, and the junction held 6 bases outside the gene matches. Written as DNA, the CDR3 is TGTGCCAGCAGTTTGGGACAGACTTCGACCGGGGAGCTGTTTTTT. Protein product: CASSLGQTSTGELFF.

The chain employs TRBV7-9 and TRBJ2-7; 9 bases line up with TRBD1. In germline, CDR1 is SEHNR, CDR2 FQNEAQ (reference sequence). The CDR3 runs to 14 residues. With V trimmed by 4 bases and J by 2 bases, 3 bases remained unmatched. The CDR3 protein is CASSSDRGTYEQYF. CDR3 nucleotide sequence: TGTGCCAGCAGCTCCGACAGGGGGACCTACGAGCAGTACTTC.

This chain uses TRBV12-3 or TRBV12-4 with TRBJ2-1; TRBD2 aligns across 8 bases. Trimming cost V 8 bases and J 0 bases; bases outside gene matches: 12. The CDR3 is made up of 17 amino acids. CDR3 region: CASGPHSAGGSYNEQFF. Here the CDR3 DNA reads TGTGCCAGCGGTCCCCACTCGGCGGGGGGCTCCTACAATGAGCAGTTCTTC.

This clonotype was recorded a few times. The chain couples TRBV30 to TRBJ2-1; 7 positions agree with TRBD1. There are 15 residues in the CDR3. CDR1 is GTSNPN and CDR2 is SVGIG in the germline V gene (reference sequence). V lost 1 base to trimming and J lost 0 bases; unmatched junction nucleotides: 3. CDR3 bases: TGTGCCTGGAGTGGGACAGGAGCCTCCTACAATGAGCAGTTCTTC. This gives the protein CAWSGTGASYNEQFF.

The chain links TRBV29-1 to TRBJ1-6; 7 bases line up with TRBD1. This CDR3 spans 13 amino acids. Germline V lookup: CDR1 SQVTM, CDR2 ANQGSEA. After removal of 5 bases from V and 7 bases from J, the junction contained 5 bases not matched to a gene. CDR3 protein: CSVLTGLNSPLHF. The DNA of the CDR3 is TGCAGCGTTTTGACAGGGTTAAATTCACCCCTCCACTTT.

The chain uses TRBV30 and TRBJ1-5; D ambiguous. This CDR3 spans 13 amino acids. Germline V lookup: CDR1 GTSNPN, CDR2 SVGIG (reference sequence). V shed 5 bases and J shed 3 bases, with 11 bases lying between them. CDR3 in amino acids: CAWGNSVNQPQHF. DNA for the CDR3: TGTGCCTGGGGGAACAGTGTCAATCAGCCCCAGCATTTT.